This is a list of T cell receptor beta chains from one sample in a study of cytomegalovirus exposure and HLA in healthy donors. Libraries were prepared by immunoSEQ multiplex PCR; TCRdb keeps only in-frame clonotypes and omits some of them. This sample has about 160,000 clones, with approximately 80% found just once. The sequencing sample was made of PBMCs. These receptors came from a man aged 50-60 years in good health and CMV-seropositive. Each CDR3 is given with its conserved first and last residue. The D gene is left open where the match is weak. Not every row has a clone size; where given, it reads once, few, many or a size class.

abundance,j_gene,d_gene,v_gene,CDR3nt,CDR3aa
-,TRBJ1-2,-,TRBV6-5,TGTGCCAGCAGTTATACGGCTAACTATGGCTACACCTTC,CASSYTANYGYTF
-,TRBJ1-4,-,TRBV27,TGTGCCAGCAGTTTAGGATCGGGGTCACCCGCAGCTAATGAAAAACTGTTTTTT,CASSLGSGSPAANEKLFF
-,TRBJ2-5,-,TRBV11-2,TGTGCCAGCAGCCTCAGGGTTCTACGGATGGGAGAGACCCAGTACTTC,CASSLRVLRMGETQYF
few,TRBJ2-7,TRBD2,TRBV5-1,TGCGCCAGCAGGGGACTAGCGGGGGCCACTTATCTCTACGAGCAGTACTTC,CASRGLAGATYLYEQYF
-,TRBJ2-2,-,TRBV2,TGTGCCAGCAGGGCCAACCCAAACACCGGGGAGCTGTTTTTT,CASRANPNTGELFF
-,TRBJ1-4,-,TRBV6-6,TGTGCCAGCAGTTACTCGGGGCAGGGAAATGAAAAACTGTTTTTT,CASSYSGQGNEKLFF
-,TRBJ1-2,-,TRBV19,TGTGCCAGTAGTCAGCAGGGGAACTATGGCTACACCTTC,CASSQQGNYGYTF
once,TRBJ2-2,-,TRBV5-1,TGCGCCAGCAGCTTCAAACCCCCAGGGACAAACACCGGGGAGCTGTTTTTT,CASSFKPPGTNTGELFF
few,TRBJ2-7,TRBD1,TRBV7-2,TGTGCCAGCAGCTTAGATCCTAGGGGACAGGGCGCTTACGAGCAGTACTTC,CASSLDPRGQGAYEQYF
-,TRBJ2-7,TRBD2,TRBV4-3,TGCGCCAGCAGCCAAGACCGAGCGGGGGGGCATGGAGAGCAGTACTTC,CASSQDRAGGHGEQYF
-,TRBJ2-6,-,TRBV5-1,TGCGCCAGCAGCTTGCGTGGGGCCAACGTCCTGACTTTC,CASSLRGANVLTF
-,TRBJ1-6,-,TRBV29-1,TGCAGCGTTGGAGGTGGTAATTCACCCCTCCACTTT,CSVGGGNSPLHF